These 12 T cell receptor beta chains were all obtained from the same sample, sequenced in a study of shared clonotypes between healthy human individuals. Data came from immunoSEQ multiplex PCR; TCRdb stores just in-frame clones and leaves some out. The sample lists under 2,000,000 clones, about 95% occurring once. Naive CD8 isolation took CD45RO-negative cells positively selected for CCR7 and excluded terminally differentiated effector memory CD45RA+ cells. Specimen: naive CD8+ T cells sorted from blood. These receptors originate from a man in his late teens or twenties in good health.

The CDR3 bases are TGTGCCAGTAGTATCCCCTGGAGCTCCTACAATGAGCAGTTCTTC. Protein product: CASSIPWSSYNEQFF. The rearrangement links TRBV19 to TRBJ2-1, with D unresolved. Per the germline V gene, CDR1 is LNHDA and CDR2 is SQIVND (reference sequence). The V gene lost 3 bases and the J gene lost 0 bases, with 9 bases spanning the gap. The CDR3 has 15 amino acids.

The chain recombines TRBV4-1 with TRBJ2-2; the D is unclear. V dropped 1 base and J dropped 4 bases, with 13 bases sitting between them. Per germline, CDR1 MGHRA and CDR2 YSYEKL. The CDR3 loop spans 16 amino acids. CDR3 sequence: CASSQGHGPGTGELFF. DNA for the CDR3: TGCGCCAGCAGCCAAGGCCACGGGCCGGGCACCGGGGAGCTGTTTTTT.

The V call is TRBV7-9, the J call TRBJ1-1; 10 nucleotides agree with TRBD1. CDR3 length equals 16 residues. CDR1 is SEHNR and CDR2 is FQNEAQ in the germline V gene (reference sequence). With 4 bases clipped from V and 3 bases from J, the junction kept 8 bases outside the gene matches. DNA of the CDR3: TGTGCCAGCAGCTCCTCGACAGGGGGCCTCGACACTGAAGCTTTCTTT. This codes for CASSSSTGGLDTEAFF.

This clone was recorded a few times. This CDR3 is also generated by other DNA sequences in the sample. J is TRBJ2-7 and V is TRBV5-6; D possibly uses TRBD1 or TRBD2 (5 bases each). The CDR3 has 13 amino acids. V was shortened by 4 bases and J by 3 bases, with 11 bases between the two germline ends. The germline V gene encodes CDR1 SGHDT and CDR2 YYEEEE. This CDR3 reads CASSPGTVYEQYF. The CDR3 DNA reads as TGTGCCAGCAGCCCTGGGACGGTCTACGAGCAGTACTTC.

V gene TRBV7-9 combines with J gene TRBJ2-1, with TRBD1 as a possible D gene (6 bases). V lost 5 bases to trimming and J lost 5 bases, with 19 bases between them. Per the germline V gene, CDR1 is SEHNR and CDR2 is FQNEAQ (reference sequence). The CDR3 is 16 residues long. CDR3 loop: CASSPRTVLRNNEQFF. CDR3 DNA: TGTGCCAGCAGCCCCCGGACAGTCTTAAGAAACAATGAGCAGTTCTTC.

The chain recombines TRBV7-6 with TRBJ2-7; tentative D call: TRBD1 (6 bases). The CDR3 length is 12 residues. Trimming took 1 base from V and 6 from J, leaving 7 bases between them. Germline lookup yields CDR1 SGHVS and CDR2 FNYEAQ. CDR3 sequence: CASSLDRAEQYF. Written as DNA, the CDR3 is TGTGCCAGCAGCTTAGACAGGGCCGAGCAGTACTTC.

V usage is TRBV11-2 and J usage is TRBJ2-7; D remains unclear. The CDR3 loop spans 14 amino acids. The germline V gene encodes CDR1 SGHAT and CDR2 FQNNGV. Trimming pared 2 bases from V and 2 bases from J, leaving 10 bases between. The CDR3 coding sequence is TGTGCCAGCAGCTTACGGACGACAACCTACGAGCAGTACTTC. Protein sequence: CASSLRTTTYEQYF.

The V call is TRBV19, the J call TRBJ1-2, with 7 bases lining up with TRBD1. The J segment lost 10 bases and the V segment lost 5 bases, leaving 16 bases of the junction unmatched. Germline CDR1 LNHDA, CDR2 SQIVND (reference sequence). This CDR3 is 15 amino acids long. DNA of the CDR3: TGTGCCAGTAGTCCGATGGGACAGCCCTTTTTAATCTACACCTTC. Protein: CASSPMGQPFLIYTF.

This clone was counted once. The chain carries TRBV4-3 and TRBJ2-1, with 8 positions matching TRBD2. This CDR3 comprises 15 residues. Germline values: CDR1 LGHNA, CDR2 YSLEER. V gave up 4 bases and J gave up 6 bases; unmatched junction bases: 8. CDR3 sequence reads: CASSLGSGGFNEQFF. The DNA of the CDR3 is TGCGCCAGCAGCCTCGGGAGCGGGGGCTTCAATGAGCAGTTCTTC.

This clone was seen once. This rearrangement joins TRBV6-5 to TRBJ1-1; D might be TRBD1 (5 bases). This CDR3 region has 13 residues. The ends were cut back, 4 bases at V and 6 bases at J, with 12 bases in the middle. Germline loops: CDR1 MNHEY, CDR2 SVGAGI. Here the CDR3 DNA reads TGTGCCAGCAGTTTTGGCGAAGGGGCTGAAGCTTTCTTT. Translating gives CASSFGEGAEAFF.

V usage is TRBV7-8 and J usage is TRBJ2-1; TRBD1 matches 8 bases. Germline V gives CDR1 SGHVS, CDR2 FQNEAQ. V dropped 5 bases and J dropped 3; count of bases not matched to a gene: 6. CDR3 size: 15 residues. The CDR3 DNA is TGTGCCAGCAGCCCATGGACAGGGTTCTACAATGAGCAGTTCTTC. The encoded protein is CASSPWTGFYNEQFF. The full variable domain, with the rest looked up from reference TRBV7-8 and TRBJ2-1, is GAGVSQSPRYKVAKRGQDVALRCDPISGHVSLFWYQQALGQGPEFLTYFQNEAQLDKSGLPSDRFFAERPEGSVSTLKIQRTQQEDSAVYLCASSPWTGFYNEQFFGPGTRLTVL.

This clone was recorded once. Other DNA sequences in the sample encode the same CDR3. This chain links TRBV4-3 with TRBJ2-7; possibly TRBD1 for D (5 bases). Trimming stripped 1 base from V and 2 bases from J, with 9 bases between. Germline CDR1 and CDR2: LGHNA and YSLEER. The CDR3 contains 14 residues. Here the CDR3 DNA reads TGCGCCAGCAGCCAAGGGCAGGGAACCTACGAGCAGTACTTC. Translated: CASSQGQGTYEQYF.